The 2 T cell receptor beta chains below were found in one sample sequenced in a study of technical replicates of blood from a handful of donors. Sequencing used immunoSEQ multiplex PCR; TCRdb keeps in-frame clones, though not all of them. Among tens of thousands of clones listed, roughly 98% were seen once. Sequencing input: T cells isolated from PBMCs. The origin of the receptors is a human donor in good health.

The gene calls are TRBV19 and TRBJ2-2; maybe TRBD2 (5 bases). CDR1 and CDR2 from the germline V gene are LNHDA and SQIVND (reference sequence). Trimming removed 7 bases at V and 2 bases at J, with 17 bases between. The CDR3 consists of 16 residues. CDR3 bases: TGTGCCAGTAATCGGCCTGGAGGCACCAACACCGGGGAGCTGTTTTTT. It specifies CASNRPGGTNTGELFF. The full variable domain, in which reference TRBV19 and TRBJ2-2 provide the parts outside the CDR3, is DGGITQSPKYLFRKEGQNVTLSCEQNLNHDAMYWYRQDPGQGLRLIYYSQIVNDFQKGDIAEGYSVSREKKESFPLTVTSAQKNPTAFYLCASNRPGGTNTGELFFGEGSRLTVL.

This chain links TRBV14 with TRBJ1-4; perhaps TRBD1 as D (5 bases). The CDR3 totals 14 residues. CDR1 and CDR2 from the germline V gene are SGHDN and FVKESK. The V end was cut by 4 bases, the J end by 3 bases, with 9 bases between. CDR3 sequence (DNA): TGTGCCAGCAGCCCTCCGGGGGCTAATGAAAAACTGTTTTTT. Its translation is CASSPPGANEKLFF.